Presented here are 25 T cell receptor beta chains from one specimen sequenced in a study of a mutant IDH1 vaccine in newly diagnosed glioma (dated by TCRdb to 2020 to 2023). This sample's time point label indicates: baseline, week 1 (first vaccination visit). The sample's treatment or condition label, decoded: pre-vaccination baseline after standard-of-care therapy. The library was built by means of the immunoSEQ multiplex PCR assay. TCRdb holds this immuneACCESS table with in-frame rearrangements only. Some clones are missing; in checked studies, unresolved V genes explain under half, and the rest has no known cause. For this sample the table gives roughly 86,000 clones, of which 80% were detected only once. The ten largest account for 6.5% to 9.5% of the sample. Source: PBMCs, taken from a glioma patient treated with radiotherapy, temozolomide or both. The receptors here all came from a middle-aged man with glioma.

The V and J genes are TRBV7-6 and TRBJ2-3; D might be TRBD1 (6 bases). CDR1 is SGHVS, CDR2 FNYEAQ, per germline. V dropped 2 bases and J dropped 1 base, with 22 bases sitting between them. CDR3 length: 19 amino acids. CDR3 region: CASSLWGNRESVGTDTQYF. The CDR3 DNA follows: TGTGCCAGCAGCTTATGGGGAAACAGGGAGTCGGTAGGCACAGATACGCAGTATTTT.

The chain links TRBV19 to TRBJ1-6, with 7 bases lining up with TRBD1. Germline CDR1 and CDR2: LNHDA and SQIVND (reference sequence). After removal of 10 bases from V and 12 bases from J, the junction contained 12 bases not matched to a gene. The CDR3 extends over 13 amino acids. The CDR3 coding sequence is TGTGCCACCCAAACTGGGACAGCCGGACCCCTCCACTTT. Its protein is CATQTGTAGPLHF.

V and J are TRBV4-2 and TRBJ2-1; 11 bases agree with TRBD2. J gave up 3 bases and V 1 base, and 8 bases lay outside the gene matches. The length of the CDR3 is 18 residues. Germline CDR1 and CDR2: LGHNA and YNFKEQ. The CDR3 nucleotides are TGTGCCAGCAGCCAAGCTTCGTCGGGACTAGCGGTCTACAATGAGCAGTTCTTC. This translates into CASSQASSGLAVYNEQFF.

The chain employs TRBV7-2 and TRBJ1-2; 9 bases are shared with TRBD1. CDR1 is SGHTA and CDR2 is FQGNSA in the germline V gene. This CDR3 is built from 15 residues. V shed 4 bases, J shed 4 bases, and the junction held 7 bases outside the gene matches. DNA of the CDR3: TGTGCCAGCAGCTCTACCGGGACAGGGCGCTATGGCTACACCTTC. Protein product: CASSSTGTGRYGYTF.

This clone was counted a few times. V gene TRBV11-2 combines with J gene TRBJ2-2; 8 nucleotides align to TRBD2. Germline V gives CDR1 SGHAT, CDR2 FQNNGV. V dropped 3 bases and J dropped 9; count of bases not matched to a gene: 9. This CDR3 has 15 amino acids. Here the CDR3 DNA reads TGTGCCAGCAGCTTTGACCGGGGGGGCATCCGGGAGCTGTTTTTT. Its translation is CASSFDRGGIRELFF.

The chain has TRBV6-5 and TRBJ1-6; no definite D call. Germline V gene sequence: CDR1 MNHEY, CDR2 SVGAGI. The V gene lost 6 bases and the J gene lost 7 bases, with 13 bases spanning the gap. The CDR3 runs to 14 residues. CDR3 nucleotide sequence: TGTGCCAGCAGCGCAGACGGGTTGAATTCACCCCTCCACTTT. Translating it yields CASSADGLNSPLHF.

The chain carries TRBV2 and TRBJ1-1; D is perhaps TRBD1 (6 bases). This CDR3 has 13 amino acids. V gave up 6 bases and J gave up 11 bases, with 19 bases separating them. Germline CDR1 reads SNHLY; CDR2 reads FYNNEI. CDR3: CASRPNRDGLAFF. The CDR3 nucleotides read TGTGCCAGCAGACCAAACAGGGATGGCCTCGCTTTCTTT.

In this sample, this clone turned up a few times. This sequence joins TRBV4-3 and TRBJ1-1; perhaps TRBD1 as D (6 bases). Germline CDR1 is LGHNA and CDR2 is YSLEER. The CDR3 sequence is 15 residues long. Trimming left V 0 bases short and J 2 bases short, with 10 bases between. CDR3 protein: CASSQDPGANTEAFF. The CDR3 DNA follows: TGCGCCAGCAGCCAAGATCCAGGGGCAAACACTGAAGCTTTCTTT.

The chain couples TRBV7-9 to TRBJ2-1; D ambiguous. Trimming removed 2 bases from V and 4 bases from J, with 3 bases in between. Looked up from germline, CDR1 is SEHNR and CDR2 is FQNEAQ (reference sequence). This CDR3 is 12 amino acids long. The DNA of the CDR3 is TGTGCCAGCAGCTTACAATACAATGAGCAGTTCTTC. Its protein product is CASSLQYNEQFF.

This clone was seen a single time. This chain joins TRBV19 and TRBJ1-2; D may be TRBD1 (5 bases). This CDR3 has 12 amino acids. Trimming stripped 1 base from V and 7 bases from J, with 7 bases between. Germline lookup yields CDR1 LNHDA and CDR2 SQIVND (reference sequence). CDR3 in amino acids: CASSIVGGGYTF. The CDR3 nucleotides read TGTGCCAGTAGTATAGTCGGGGGTGGCTACACCTTC.

This chain links TRBV5-1 with TRBJ2-7, with D perhaps matching TRBD2 (5 bases). Germline V gives CDR1 SGHRS, CDR2 YFSETQ. The CDR3 contains 13 residues. With 0 bases removed from V and 3 bases from J, the gap between germline ends came to 7 bases. This CDR3 is CASSLGTVYEQYF. CDR3 coding DNA: TGCGCCAGCAGCTTGGGGACTGTCTACGAGCAGTACTTC. The full variable domain, in which reference TRBV5-1 and TRBJ2-7 provide the parts outside the CDR3, is KAGVTQTPRYLIKTRGQQVTLSCSPISGHRSVSWYQQTPGQGLQFLFEYFSETQRNKGNFPGRFSGRQFSNSRSEMNVSTLELGDSALYLCASSLGTVYEQYFGPGTRLTVT.

The chain recombines TRBV4-1 with TRBJ2-7; 8 bases are a match to TRBD2. The CDR3 is 14 amino acids. With 2 bases clipped from V and 3 bases from J, the junction kept 3 bases outside the gene matches. Germline lookup yields CDR1 MGHRA and CDR2 YSYEKL. The CDR3 bases are TGCGCCAGCAGCCAAATAGCGGGACTCTACGAGCAGTACTTC. This sequence encodes CASSQIAGLYEQYF.

The chain carries TRBV2 and TRBJ2-3; 13 positions match TRBD2. The V segment lost 6 bases and the J segment 1 base; nucleotides outside the gene matches: 10. Germline V gene data show CDR1 as SNHLY and CDR2 as FYNNEI. The CDR3 contains 18 residues. The CDR3 loop is CASRPPRGTSGGTDTQYF. Here the CDR3 DNA reads TGTGCCAGCAGGCCTCCCCGGGGGACTAGCGGGGGCACAGATACGCAGTATTTT.

J is TRBJ2-2 and V is TRBV5-1; D not resolved. CDR1 is SGHRS, CDR2 YFSETQ, per germline. The CDR3 has 14 amino acids. V lost 0 bases and J lost 7, with 10 bases in between. In DNA, the CDR3 is TGCGCCAGCAGCTTGGATGGGGTAGGCGGGGAGCTGTTTTTT. Translating it yields CASSLDGVGGELFF. Complete variable domain (other parts from reference TRBV5-1 and TRBJ2-2): KAGVTQTPRYLIKTRGQQVTLSCSPISGHRSVSWYQQTPGQGLQFLFEYFSETQRNKGNFPGRFSGRQFSNSRSEMNVSTLELGDSALYLCASSLDGVGGELFFGEGSRLTVL.

V and J are TRBV9 and TRBJ2-3; 7 bases match TRBD2. Germline CDR1 is SGDLS and CDR2 is YYNGEE. V gave up 0 bases and J gave up 5 bases; unmatched junction bases: 6. This CDR3 is built from 15 residues. Written as DNA, the CDR3 is TGTGCCAGCAGCGTAGGTGGGGAGGGGCGAGATACGCAGTATTTT. Encoded protein: CASSVGGEGRDTQYF. Full variable domain (missing parts from reference TRBV9 and TRBJ2-3): DSGVTQTPKHLITATGQRVTLRCSPRSGDLSVYWYQQSLDQGLQFLIQYYNGEERAKGNILERFSAQQFPDLHSELNLSSLELGDSALYFCASSVGGEGRDTQYFGPGTRLTVL.

The CDR3 nucleotides read TGTGCCAGCTCACCTCCAGGGGGCACCGGGGAGCTGTTTTTT. This gives the protein CASSPPGGTGELFF. The rearrangement joins TRBV18 to TRBJ2-2; 7 bases line up with TRBD1. Germline V gene sequence: CDR1 KGHSH, CDR2 LQKENI. V was pared by 3 bases and J by 4 bases, with 2 bases of the junction left unmatched. CDR3 length equals 14 residues.

The chain combines TRBV30 with TRBJ2-5, with 8 bases lining up with TRBD2. There are 16 residues in the CDR3. J was trimmed by 1 base and V by 0 bases; bases with no gene match: 7. From germline, CDR1 is GTSNPN and CDR2 SVGIG (reference sequence). CDR3 DNA: TGTGCCTGGAGTGTATCTGGCGGGAGGACCCAAGAGACCCAGTACTTC. It is translated as CAWSVSGGRTQETQYF.

The gene calls are TRBV19 and TRBJ1-6, with 7 positions matching TRBD1. The CDR3 consists of 14 residues. Germline loops: CDR1 LNHDA, CDR2 SQIVND (reference sequence). V dropped 7 bases and J dropped 7; count of bases not matched to a gene: 7. The CDR3 here is CASKKTGRNSPLHF. The CDR3 region has the DNA TGTGCCAGTAAGAAGACAGGGAGGAATTCACCCCTCCACTTT.

CDR3 in DNA: TGCAGCGTTGAAGTGGGGAGCGAGGGCTACACCTTC. Residues: CSVEVGSEGYTF. The rearrangement uses TRBV29-1 and TRBJ1-2; D is unclear. Per the germline V gene, CDR1 is SQVTM and CDR2 is ANQGSEA. Trimming took 1 base from V and 8 from J, leaving 11 bases between them. The CDR3 is 12 amino acids.

This clone showed up just once. This rearrangement joins TRBV25-1 to TRBJ2-1, with D unclear. V dropped 1 base and J dropped 0 bases, with 7 bases sitting between them. The CDR3 extends over 15 amino acids. The germline CDR1 and CDR2 sequences are MGHDK and SYGVNS. CDR3 in DNA: TGTGCCAGCAGTGAATTGGCGGACTCCTACAATGAGCAGTTCTTC. This gives the protein CASSELADSYNEQFF.

A few counts support this clone. The chain carries TRBV5-1 and TRBJ1-5; 7 bases fit TRBD1. The V gene's germline CDR1 is SGHRS and CDR2 YFSETQ. This CDR3 is built from 15 residues. The J segment lost 1 base and the V segment lost 0 bases, leaving 1 base of the junction unmatched. The DNA of the CDR3 is TGCGCCAGCAGCTTGGGAGGGGGCAGCAATCAGCCCCAGCATTTT. Translated: CASSLGGGSNQPQHF.

J is TRBJ2-3 and V is TRBV4-3; 7 bases align to TRBD2. With 0 bases clipped from V and 0 bases from J, the junction kept 3 bases outside the gene matches. From germline, CDR1 is LGHNA and CDR2 YSLEER. The CDR3 length is 16 residues. CDR3 sequence: CASSQEGAGSTDTQYF. The CDR3 DNA follows: TGCGCCAGCAGCCAAGAAGGAGCGGGGAGCACAGATACGCAGTATTTT.

This rearrangement joins TRBV7-2 to TRBJ1-1; D is undetermined. Trimming shortened V by 1 base and J by 0 bases, and 9 bases separated the two germline ends. The CDR3 sequence is 15 residues long. CDR1 is SGHTA, CDR2 FQGNSA, per germline. CDR3 region: CASSLEGQVNTEAFF. The CDR3 coding sequence is TGTGCCAGCAGCTTAGAAGGCCAGGTGAACACTGAAGCTTTCTTT.

The J gene is TRBJ1-2, the V gene TRBV30, with unresolved D. The CDR3 contains 11 residues. V lost 2 bases and J lost 5, with 6 bases in between. CDR1 is GTSNPN and CDR2 is SVGIG in the germline V gene (reference sequence). The chain's CDR3 is CAWSFDYGYTF. The CDR3, as DNA: TGTGCCTGGAGTTTTGATTATGGCTACACCTTC.

V usage is TRBV12-5 and J usage is TRBJ2-5, with no clear D. V lost 0 bases, J lost 4 bases, and 15 bases lay in between. CDR3 size: 16 residues. Germline CDR1 reads LGHNT; CDR2 reads FRNRAP. This chain's CDR3 is CASGLVIQPGTETQYF. CDR3 nucleotides: TGTGCTAGTGGTTTGGTGATCCAACCCGGCACAGAGACCCAGTACTTC.